This T cell receptor (beta chain) came from a study of type 1 and type 2 diabetes patients. As for the study in general: Donors were type 1 diabetes, type 2 diabetes, or nondiabetic controls. Across the study, about 20 million paired-end reads were produced.

Study findings and constraints: In type 2 diabetes, highly-expanded CD4+ clones took a median around 4.1% of reads.

This clonotype came up a few times. No antigen is known for it. This CDR3 spans 15 amino acids. Trimming left V 3 bases short and J 1 base short, with 8 bases between. Germline V gene data show CDR1 as SGDLS and CDR2 as YYNGEE. Genomic DNA was the PCR template. A primer set of 30 forward and 13 reverse primers amplified the CDR3. TCRdb re-called the multiplex PCR reads with MiXCR, one entry per CDR3 protein. The sample includes a few hundred thousand distinct CDR3 sequences, roughly 44% seen only once; the top ten take approximately 14%. The chain couples TRBV9 to TRBJ2-6; D not resolved. The TCR was taken from a man aged 18 to 29 with type 2 diabetes. Sequenced: peripheral blood mononuclear cells (PBMCs). Here the CDR3 reads CASSAFLSGANVLTF. Here the CDR3 DNA reads TGTGCCAGCAGCGCCTTTTTATCTGGGGCCAACGTCCTGACTTTC.